What follows describes a single TCR beta chain. No antigen is known for it. The time point was: cycle 4 day 1 (C4D1), after more than five weeks of nivolumab. Brentuximab vedotin exposure varied, and every patient relapsed after autologous stem cell transplantation. The study recorded best responses of complete response, partial response or progressive disease. Data came from immunoSEQ multiplex PCR; TCRdb stores just in-frame clones and leaves some out. The sample has 90,000 to 100,000 clones, about 77% seen once; the top ten hold about 9.4%. Between the trimmed V and J ends, which lost 3 bases and 0 bases, there was a span of 6 bases. The CDR3 sequence is 14 residues long. Germline V gives CDR1 GTSNPN, CDR2 SVGIG (reference sequence). The data originate from a study of PD-1 blockade in classical Hodgkin lymphoma. Study-level points and caveats: Patients newly diagnosed and complete responders had comparable baseline diversity.

This receptor was taken from a human donor with classical Hodgkin lymphoma. The starting material was peripheral blood mononuclear cells (PBMCs), obtained before the fourth cycle of nivolumab. This chain links TRBV30 with TRBJ2-6; D not certain. CDR3 region: CAWRAGSGANVLTF. The CDR3 coding sequence is TGTGCCTGGAGAGCAGGCTCTGGGGCCAACGTCCTGACTTTC. The whole variable domain, filled in from reference TRBV30 and TRBJ2-6, reads SQTIHQWPATLVQPVGSPLSLECTVEGTSNPNLYWYRQAAGRGLQLLFYSVGIGQISSEVPQNLSASRPQDRQFILSSKKLLLSDSGFYLCAWRAGSGANVLTFGAGSRLTVL.